This TCR beta chain was recovered during a study of blood T cells in healthy people across ages. Study observations and caveats: The long-lived group displayed more naive CD4+ cells, plus higher diversity, than the aged donors did. TCR beta diversity per million T cells fell roughly linearly with age.

Trimming removed 2 bases from V and 1 base from J, with 8 bases in between. This CDR3 is built from 14 residues. CDR1 and CDR2 (germline): KGHSH, LQKENI. The second PCR ran about 6 to 11 cycles with a sample-barcoded 5' primer and J-beta primers. TCRdb processed the 5' RACE reads anew with MiXCR; each CDR3 protein has one entry. The data hold roughly 800,000 distinct CDR3 sequences, with 58% observed a single time. Worth noting for this clonotype: The target antigen is unknown.

Individuals who donated were healthy Caucasians from Russia aged about 6 to 90. Sequencing input: blood. This receptor was identified in a man aged 25 to 45 in good health. The chain recombines TRBV18 with TRBJ1-1; D call uncertain. Here the CDR3 reads CASSPSDPNTEAFF. The CDR3 DNA reads TGTGCCAGCTCACCAAGTGACCCGAACACTGAAGCTTTCTTT.